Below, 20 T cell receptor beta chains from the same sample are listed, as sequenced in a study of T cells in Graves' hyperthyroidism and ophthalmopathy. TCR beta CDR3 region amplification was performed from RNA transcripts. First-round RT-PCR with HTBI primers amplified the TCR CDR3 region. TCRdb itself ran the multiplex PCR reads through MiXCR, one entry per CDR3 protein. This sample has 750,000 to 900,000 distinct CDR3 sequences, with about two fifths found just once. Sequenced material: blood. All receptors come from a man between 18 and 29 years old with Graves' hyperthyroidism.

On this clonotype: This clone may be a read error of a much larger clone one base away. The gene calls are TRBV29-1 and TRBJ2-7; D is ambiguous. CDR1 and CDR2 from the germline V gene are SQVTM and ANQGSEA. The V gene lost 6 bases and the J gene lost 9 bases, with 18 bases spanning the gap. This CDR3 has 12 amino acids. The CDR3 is CSVGSRFAGQYF. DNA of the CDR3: TGCAGCGTCGGGTCTAGATTCGCCGGGCAGTACTTC.

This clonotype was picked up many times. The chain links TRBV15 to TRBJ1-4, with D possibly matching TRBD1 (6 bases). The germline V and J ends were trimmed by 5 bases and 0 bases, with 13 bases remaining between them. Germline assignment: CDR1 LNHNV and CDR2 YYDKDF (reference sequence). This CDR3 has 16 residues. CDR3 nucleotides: TGTGCCACCAGCCTTGACGGGACAACAACTAATGAAAAACTGTTTTTT. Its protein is CATSLDGTTTNEKLFF.

The CDR3 region is CASSLGWTGGLVEGYTF. CDR3 sequence (DNA): TGTGCCAGCAGCTTAGGTTGGACAGGGGGCCTGGTAGAAGGCTACACCTTC. V usage is TRBV7-6 and J usage is TRBJ1-2; 11 bases agree with TRBD1. This CDR3 has 17 amino acids. The V segment lost 1 base and the J segment 8 bases; nucleotides outside the gene matches: 12. The germline CDR1 and CDR2 sequences are SGHVS and FNYEAQ.

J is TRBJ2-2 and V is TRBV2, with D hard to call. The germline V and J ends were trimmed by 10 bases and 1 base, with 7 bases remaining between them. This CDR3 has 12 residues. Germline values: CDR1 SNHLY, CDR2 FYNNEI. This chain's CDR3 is CATSRNTGELFF. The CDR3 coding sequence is TGTGCCACCTCAAGGAACACCGGGGAGCTGTTTTTT.

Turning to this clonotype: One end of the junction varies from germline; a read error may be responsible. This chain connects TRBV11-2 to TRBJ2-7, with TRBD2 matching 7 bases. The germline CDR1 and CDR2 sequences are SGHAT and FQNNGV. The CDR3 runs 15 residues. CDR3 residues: CASSQGEGYPYEQYF. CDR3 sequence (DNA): TGCGCCAGCAGCCAAGGGGAGGGGTACCCCTACGAGCAGTACTTC. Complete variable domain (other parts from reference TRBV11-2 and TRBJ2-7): EAGVAQSPRYKIIEKRQSVAFWCNPISGHATLYWYQQILGQGPKLLIQFQNNGVVDDSQLPKDRFSAERLKGVDSTLKIQPAKLEDSAVYLCASSQGEGYPYEQYFGPGTRLTVT.

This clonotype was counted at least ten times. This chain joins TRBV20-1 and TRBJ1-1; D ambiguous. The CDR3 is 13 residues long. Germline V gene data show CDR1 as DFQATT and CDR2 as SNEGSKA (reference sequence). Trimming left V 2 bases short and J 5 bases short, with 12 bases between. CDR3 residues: CSARLDWQTEAFF. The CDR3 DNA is TGCAGTGCTAGACTCGACTGGCAGACTGAAGCTTTCTTT.

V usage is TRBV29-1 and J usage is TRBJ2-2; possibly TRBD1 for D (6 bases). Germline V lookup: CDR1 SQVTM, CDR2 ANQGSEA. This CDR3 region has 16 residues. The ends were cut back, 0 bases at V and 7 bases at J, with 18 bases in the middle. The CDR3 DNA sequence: TGCAGCGTTGAAGATTCGGTAGGGGGTGGTAGCGGGGAGCTGTTTTTT. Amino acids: CSVEDSVGGGSGELFF.

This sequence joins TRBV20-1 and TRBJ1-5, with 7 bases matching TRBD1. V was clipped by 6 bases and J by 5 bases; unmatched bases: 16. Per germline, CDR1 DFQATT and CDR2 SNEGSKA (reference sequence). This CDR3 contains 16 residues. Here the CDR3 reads CSASRTSPGGDQPQHF. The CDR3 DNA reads TGCAGTGCCAGCAGGACTTCCCCAGGGGGTGATCAGCCCCAGCATTTT.

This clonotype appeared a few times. The CDR3 DNA reads as TGCGCCAGCGCCCGGGACTTTAATGAAAAACTGTTTTTT. As protein: CASARDFNEKLFF. This sequence joins TRBV5-1 and TRBJ1-4; maybe TRBD1 (5 bases). The CDR3 totals 13 residues. The ends were cut back, 7 bases at V and 4 bases at J, with 11 bases in the middle. Per the germline V gene, CDR1 is SGHRS and CDR2 is YFSETQ.

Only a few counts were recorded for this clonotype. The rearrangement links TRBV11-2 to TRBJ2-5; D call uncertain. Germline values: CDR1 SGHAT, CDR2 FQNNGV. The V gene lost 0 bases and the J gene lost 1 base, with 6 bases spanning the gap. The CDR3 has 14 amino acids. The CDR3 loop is CASSLDPVQETQYF. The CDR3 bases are TGTGCCAGCAGCTTAGATCCGGTCCAAGAGACCCAGTACTTC.

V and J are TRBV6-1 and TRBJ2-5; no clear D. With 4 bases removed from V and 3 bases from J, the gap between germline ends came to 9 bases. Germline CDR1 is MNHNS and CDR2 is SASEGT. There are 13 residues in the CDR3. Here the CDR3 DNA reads TGTGCCAGCAGTGGAACAAACGAAGAGACCCAGTACTTC. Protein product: CASSGTNEETQYF.

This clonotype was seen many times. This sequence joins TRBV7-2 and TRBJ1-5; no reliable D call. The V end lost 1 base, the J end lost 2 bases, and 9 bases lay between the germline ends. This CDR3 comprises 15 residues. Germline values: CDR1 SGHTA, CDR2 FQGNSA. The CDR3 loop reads CASSLGGSGNQPQHF. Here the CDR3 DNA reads TGTGCCAGCAGCTTAGGAGGGTCTGGCAATCAGCCCCAGCATTTT.

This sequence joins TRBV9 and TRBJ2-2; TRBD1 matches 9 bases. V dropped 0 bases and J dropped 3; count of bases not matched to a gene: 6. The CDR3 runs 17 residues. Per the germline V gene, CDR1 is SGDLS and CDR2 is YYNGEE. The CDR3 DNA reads TGTGCCAGCAGCGTAGCTGAGGGACAGGGAGACACCGGGGAGCTGTTTTTT. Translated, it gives CASSVAEGQGDTGELFF.

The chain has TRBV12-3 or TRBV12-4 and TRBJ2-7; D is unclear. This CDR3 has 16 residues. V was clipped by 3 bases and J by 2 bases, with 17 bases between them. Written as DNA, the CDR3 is TGTGCCAGCAGTTTCAGTTGGCAGGTCCCCCCCTACGAGCAGTACTTC. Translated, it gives CASSFSWQVPPYEQYF.

The chain's CDR3 is CASSPRRGLSGANVLTF. The CDR3 coding sequence is TGTGCCAGCAGCCCAAGAAGGGGCCTCTCTGGGGCCAACGTCCTGACTTTC. V gene TRBV11-2 combines with J gene TRBJ2-6, with D tentatively TRBD1 (5 bases). Germline lookup yields CDR1 SGHAT and CDR2 FQNNGV. This CDR3 contains 17 residues. V was cut by 5 bases and J by 0 bases, with 14 bases left in between.

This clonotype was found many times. CDR3 DNA: TGTGCCAGCAGTGTGGTGACGGTGAATGAAAAACTGTTTTTT. It is translated as CASSVVTVNEKLFF. V usage is TRBV2 and J usage is TRBJ1-4, with D unresolved. Germline CDR1 and CDR2: SNHLY and FYNNEI. CDR3 length: 14 residues. V was trimmed by 4 bases and J by 5 bases, leaving 11 bases between them.

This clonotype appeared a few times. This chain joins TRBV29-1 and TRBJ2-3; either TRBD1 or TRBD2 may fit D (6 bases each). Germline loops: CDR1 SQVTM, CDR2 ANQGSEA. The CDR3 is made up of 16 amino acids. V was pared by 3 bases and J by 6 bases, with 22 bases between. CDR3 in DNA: TGCAGCGTTGAGAACTGGTTGGAGGGGGGCATCGATACGCAGTATTTT. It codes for CSVENWLEGGIDTQYF.

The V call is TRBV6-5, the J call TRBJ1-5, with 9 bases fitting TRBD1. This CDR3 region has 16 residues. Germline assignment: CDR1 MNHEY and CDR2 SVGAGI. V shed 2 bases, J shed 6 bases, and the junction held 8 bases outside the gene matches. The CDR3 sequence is CASSYAGTGGGQPQHF. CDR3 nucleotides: TGTGCCAGCAGTTACGCCGGAACAGGGGGCGGTCAGCCCCAGCATTTT.

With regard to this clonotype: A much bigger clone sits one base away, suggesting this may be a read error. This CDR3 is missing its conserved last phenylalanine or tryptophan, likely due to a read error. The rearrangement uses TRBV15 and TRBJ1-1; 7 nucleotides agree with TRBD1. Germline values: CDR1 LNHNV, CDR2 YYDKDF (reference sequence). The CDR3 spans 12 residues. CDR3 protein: CASGGSYTEAFL. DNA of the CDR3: TGTGCATCAGGGGGTTCTTACACTGAAGCTTTCCTT.

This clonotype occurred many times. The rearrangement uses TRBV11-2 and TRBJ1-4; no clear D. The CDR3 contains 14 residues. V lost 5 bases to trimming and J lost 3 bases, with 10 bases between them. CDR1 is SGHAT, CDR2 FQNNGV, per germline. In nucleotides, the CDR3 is TGTGCCAGCAGCACGAACAGAGCTAATGAAAAACTGTTTTTT. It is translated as CASSTNRANEKLFF.